The source of this T cell receptor (beta chain) is a study of post-analysis software for immune sequencing data (dated by TCRdb to between 2014 and 2016). Context from the whole study: The recorded disease courses included relapsing-remitting, secondary progressive and progressive-relapsing multiple sclerosis, and some patients had no subtype annotation. The multiple sclerosis patient repertoires were compared with 11 previously published healthy control repertoires from donors aged 6 to 25 years. A subset of samples was prepared in parallel using single-end sample barcoding, then pooled and co-amplified after Illumina adapter ligation.

This clonotype was observed many times. The antigen this receptor binds is unknown. No much larger clonotype is one base removed from it; base qualities were not supplied. To demonstrate the VDJtools post-analysis software, the study profiled TCR beta repertoires from the peripheral blood of about 13 young patients with multiple sclerosis. Multiple sclerosis patients were children and adolescents aged roughly 6 to 15 years. The library was obtained by PCR. Sequencing was carried out with an Illumina HiSeq 2500. To reduce PCR and sequencing biases, unique molecular identifiers were incorporated into the TCR beta cDNA libraries. Every 1 to 10 million input T cells yielded approximately 500,000 cDNA molecules, meaning each molecule approximated one T cell. The patient libraries were prepared and sequenced with the same protocol used for the earlier healthy control dataset. Within a given batch, samples were prepared together, multiplexed and sequenced on the same HiSeq lane. The paper's processing steps were these. Raw barcoded reads were processed with MIGEC, and single-read molecular identifier groups were discarded before consensus assembly and CDR3 extraction. Clonotype tables were post-analysed with VDJtools, and diversity was normalized by down-sampling all datasets to the smallest sample size. In repertoire overlap clustering, CDR3 amino acid sequences, but not nucleotide sequences, were matched to correct batch-related cross-sample contamination. TCRdb cleaned the public reads at Q25 with fastp, built clones with MiXCR and kept in-frame beta chains. Each entry merges the rows of one CDR3 protein and shows their most common DNA and genes. TCRdb assigned the V and J calls; the authors' analysis was not used. This sample comprises about half a million distinct CDR3 sequences, approximately 45% of them detected only once. The biggest ten clones account for about 12% of the sample.

General study outcomes and caveats: When samples were clustered directly using the F measure, samples prepared in the same batch co-clustered strongly, which prompted a batch-effect correction. Patients showed significantly higher frequencies than controls for a few TRBV segments, among them TRBV5-6, TRBV5-1 and TRBV20-1. Compared with controls, multiple sclerosis patients had significantly lower normalized Chao1 diversity, a finding suggesting substantial peripheral T-cell clonal expansion. The multiple sclerosis patient group was slightly younger than the control group.

The CDR3 goes from the cysteine to the phenylalanine over 14 residues. Kept here is only the CDR3 DNA, which spans 42 bases and is read in frame from base 1. Trimmed from V: 3 bases; trimmed from J: 4 bases; junction bases lacking a gene match: 4. The receptor chain draws on TRBV12-3 or TRBV12-4 and TRBJ1-1; TRBD1 lines up with 8 middle nucleotides. The sequence came from a girl aged 5 to 17 with multiple sclerosis. Sequenced input: blood. Here is the DNA: TGTGCCAGCAGTTTTTGGGACAGGTCCACTGAAGCTTTCTTT. Its protein product is CASSFWDRSTEAFF.